This T cell receptor (beta chain) was recorded in a study of cytomegalovirus exposure and HLA in healthy donors. Study-wide results and caveats: The dataset shows that most TCR sequences were rare, while some public TCRs occurred in many donors. Overall, 164 TCR beta chains were annotated as cytomegalovirus-associated.

Details on this clone: As yet, its antigen is unknown.

CDR1 is SGHTA and CDR2 is FQGNSA in the germline V gene. The CDR3 length is 15 residues. The V gene end was trimmed by 3 bases and the J gene end by 3 bases; junction bases not matched to a gene: 6. The donors formed part of the approximately 110-subject validation cohort, distinct from the roughly 600-subject first cohort. The table came from immunoSEQ multiplex PCR; TCRdb's copy has only in-frame clones and leaves some out. Of fewer than 200,000 clones in the sample, just under 90% are singletons; the top ten hold more than 1.3%. This sequence originates from a woman aged 30 to 39 in good health and CMV-seronegative. Sequencing input: PBMCs. This chain connects TRBV7-2 to TRBJ2-7; 9 nucleotides agree with TRBD2. CDR3 protein: CASSLAASGNYEQYF. The CDR3 DNA reads as TGTGCCAGCAGCTTGGCCGCTAGCGGGAACTACGAGCAGTACTTC.